Presented here are 28 T cell receptor beta chains from one specimen sequenced in a study of T-cell reconstitution after alpha-beta-depleted transplantation in children (dated by TCRdb to the mid-2010s). According to the study, the label for this sample's treatment or condition signals: allogeneic hematopoietic cell transplantation with graft depleted of TCRalphabeta T cells and CD19 B cells. To prepare the library, PCR was applied. For sequencing, an Illumina HiSeq 2500 was employed. TCR library preparation used molecular barcoding, with unique molecular identifiers applied to normalize quantification of the TCRbeta repertoire. TCRdb trimmed the raw reads at Q25, called clones with MiXCR and kept productive beta chains. Duplicate CDR3 protein sequences are folded into a single record with the most common DNA and genes. A total of approximately 300,000 distinct CDR3 sequences appear in this sample, 11% of them only once. The top ten clonotypes cover 23% of the sample.

The specimen comprised peripheral blood, sampled 180 days after TCRalphabeta/CD19-depleted stem cell transplant. These receptors were taken from a male patient aged 2-9 years who had a stem cell transplant for chronic granulomatous disease, so the T cells may come from the graft donor.

At least ten counts were recorded for this clonotype. The V and J genes are TRBV7-2 and TRBJ2-3; no firm D call. The CDR3 consists of 15 residues. CDR1 and CDR2 (germline): SGHTA, FQGNSA. V lost 2 bases and J 0 bases, leaving 9 bases between the germline ends. The CDR3 bases are TGTGCCAGCAGCTTAAGAGGAGCTAGCACAGATACGCAGTATTTT. It translates to CASSLRGASTDTQYF.

This clonotype occurred many times. The chain employs TRBV7-3 and TRBJ2-1; 7 nucleotides align to TRBD1. From germline, CDR1 is SGHTA and CDR2 FQGTGA. This CDR3 has 13 amino acids. The trim removed 5 bases at V and 12 bases at J, leaving 10 bases unmatched. The CDR3 sequence: CASSPRQGLRQFF. The CDR3 DNA reads TGTGCCAGCAGCCCCCGACAGGGATTGAGGCAGTTCTTC.

This clonotype was seen ten or more times. The chain joins TRBV7-8 to TRBJ2-1; 16 nucleotides match TRBD2. The CDR3 has 17 residues. V trimming: 5 bases; J trimming: 9 bases; junction bases outside the gene matches: 10. In germline, CDR1 is SGHVS, CDR2 FQNEAQ. The CDR3 DNA reads as TGTGCCAGCAGCCTCTCCGGGACTAGCGGGAGGGCCGGTGAGCAGTTCTTC. It codes for CASSLSGTSGRAGEQFF.

Here the CDR3 DNA reads TGTGCCAGCAGCTGGGACAGGGGACGGGGGACCGGGGAGCTGTTTTTT. As protein: CASSWDRGRGTGELFF. V usage is TRBV5-4 and J usage is TRBJ2-2, with TRBD1 matching over 10 bases. The germline gives CDR1 SGHNT, CDR2 YYREEE (reference sequence). The junction had 7 bases not matched to a gene; V was cut back by 3 bases and J by 5 bases. The CDR3 totals 16 residues.

This clonotype was detected ten times or more. The CDR3 region has the DNA TGCGCCAGCAGCTTCGACAAACGGGGGACTGAAGCTTTCTTT. This sequence encodes CASSFDKRGTEAFF. The rearrangement links TRBV4-3 to TRBJ1-1, with TRBD1 as a possible D gene (5 bases). V lost 5 bases and J 5 bases, leaving 15 bases between the germline ends. From germline, CDR1 is LGHNA and CDR2 YSLEER. This CDR3 region has 14 residues.

The sample holds many counts of this clonotype. The chain carries TRBV11-2 and TRBJ2-3; D perhaps matches TRBD1 (6 bases). Per germline, CDR1 SGHAT and CDR2 FQNNGV. CDR3 length: 13 amino acids. V dropped 10 bases and J dropped 3 bases, with 14 bases sitting between them. In DNA form, the CDR3 reads TGTGCCACCTCAGGGGTTTTGACAGATACGCAGTATTTT. Translating gives CATSGVLTDTQYF.

This clonotype was detected many times. The chain links TRBV20-1 to TRBJ2-3, with 7 bases aligning to TRBD1. The CDR3 runs to 15 residues. V lost 7 bases and J lost 3; bases outside the gene matches: 13. CDR1 DFQATT and CDR2 SNEGSKA come from the germline V gene (reference sequence). The CDR3 DNA sequence: TGCAGTGACCAGGACAGGACGAGCGTAACAGATACGCAGTATTTT. This sequence encodes CSDQDRTSVTDTQYF.

This clonotype has ten or more counts. V is TRBV7-6 and J is TRBJ2-7; 10 nucleotides match TRBD1. The CDR3 has 14 residues. The V gene end was trimmed by 5 bases and the J gene end by 3 bases; junction bases not matched to a gene: 4. Per the germline V gene, CDR1 is SGHVS and CDR2 is FNYEAQ. CDR3: CASSQGQGSYEQYF. DNA for the CDR3: TGTGCCAGCAGCCAGGGACAGGGGAGCTACGAGCAGTACTTC.

There are many counts of this clonotype. The chain recombines TRBV6-5 with TRBJ2-1, with D possibly TRBD2 on 6 matching bases. The CDR3 contains 16 residues. The V and J ends lost 6 bases and 8 bases respectively, with 23 bases between them. Germline values: CDR1 MNHEY, CDR2 SVGAGI. The CDR3 spells CASSRPLGREGDEQFF. CDR3 in DNA: TGTGCCAGCAGCCGACCACTGGGGCGGGAAGGCGATGAGCAGTTCTTC.

This clonotype was counted a few times. J is TRBJ2-7 and V is TRBV2, with D possibly TRBD2 on 5 matching bases. V was trimmed by 6 bases and J by 3 bases, leaving 24 bases between them. Germline CDR1 is SNHLY and CDR2 is FYNNEI. This CDR3 comprises 17 residues. The CDR3 coding sequence is TGTGCCAGCAGCCGTAGCGTGACCCTGATCGACCGCTACGAGCAGTACTTC. Encoded protein: CASSRSVTLIDRYEQYF.

In its sample, this clonotype was seen many times. This chain uses TRBV5-6 with TRBJ1-5; 7 bases align to TRBD1. The V and J ends lost 4 bases and 2 bases, in that order; junction bases with no gene match: 9. Germline V gives CDR1 SGHDT, CDR2 YYEEEE. The CDR3 contains 16 residues. The CDR3 is CASSDKDRRGNQPQHF. Written as DNA, the CDR3 is TGTGCCAGCAGCGACAAGGACAGGCGAGGCAATCAGCCCCAGCATTTT.

This clonotype appeared many times. The chain carries TRBV7-2 and TRBJ2-1; TRBD2 might be the D (6 bases). V was shortened by 1 base and J by 1 base, with 8 bases between the two germline ends. The CDR3 length is 15 residues. Germline V gene sequence: CDR1 SGHTA, CDR2 FQGNSA. DNA of the CDR3: TGTGCCAGCAGCTTAGGCGGGAAATCCTACAATGAGCAGTTCTTC. As protein: CASSLGGKSYNEQFF.

Many counts were recorded for this clonotype. The rearrangement joins TRBV11-2 to TRBJ2-7; D is ambiguous. Deletions cut 3 bases from V and 5 bases from J, with 8 bases between. Germline values: CDR1 SGHAT, CDR2 FQNNGV. CDR3 size: 12 residues. The DNA for the CDR3 is TGTGCCAGCAGCTTTGTGGCCGACGAGCAGTACTTC. Protein sequence: CASSFVADEQYF.

This clonotype occurred many times. This rearrangement joins TRBV27 to TRBJ2-3, with no clear D. V shed 6 bases and J shed 1 base, with 11 bases lying between them. CDR1 MNHEY and CDR2 SMNVEV come from the germline V gene (reference sequence). The CDR3 has 14 amino acids. The CDR3 loop is CASRKFPGTDTQYF. CDR3 bases: TGTGCCAGCAGAAAATTTCCGGGCACAGATACGCAGTATTTT.

For this clonotype: A read error may explain this, as a much larger clone is one base away. V usage is TRBV29-1 and J usage is TRBJ2-3; unclear D gene. V lost 0 bases and J 0 bases, leaving 13 bases between the germline ends. CDR1 is SQVTM, CDR2 ANQGSEA, per germline. The CDR3 consists of 16 residues. CDR3 coding DNA: TGCAGCGTTGAAGATTGGCCAGGACGAAGCACAGATACGCAGTATTTT. Its protein product is CSVEDWPGRSTDTQYF.

At least ten counts were recorded for this clonotype. This rearrangement joins TRBV7-9 to TRBJ2-1; D may be TRBD1 (6 bases). Trimming shortened V by 5 bases and J by 4 bases, and 15 bases separated the two germline ends. This CDR3 is 15 amino acids long. The germline V gene has CDR1 SEHNR and CDR2 FQNEAQ (reference sequence). CDR3 sequence reads: CASSTRTAIYNEQFF. In DNA, the CDR3 is TGTGCCAGCAGCACCCGGACAGCCATATACAATGAGCAGTTCTTC.

Comment on this clonotype: A single base separates this from a much larger clone, so it may be a read error. The chain is built from TRBV20-1 and TRBJ1-5, with 9 bases fitting TRBD1. This CDR3 has 17 residues. CDR1 is DFQATT, CDR2 SNEGSKA, per germline (reference sequence). The chain's CDR3 is CCARDPQGAGSNQPQHF. The DNA for the CDR3 is TGCTGTGCTAGAGATCCACAGGGGGCAGGGAGCAATCAGCCCCAGCATTTT.

This clonotype occurred many times. This chain connects TRBV12-3 or TRBV12-4 to TRBJ2-7; D might be TRBD2 (6 bases). With 0 bases removed from V and 5 bases from J, the gap between germline ends came to 11 bases. This CDR3 spans 14 amino acids. CDR3 DNA: TGTGCCAGCAGTTTAGCGGGAGGCCTGGACGAGCAGTACTTC. The encoded protein is CASSLAGGLDEQYF.

This clonotype was detected ten times or more. V and J are TRBV7-2 and TRBJ1-2; D call uncertain. This CDR3 has 14 amino acids. Per germline, CDR1 SGHTA and CDR2 FQGNSA. The V gene lost 2 bases and the J gene lost 3 bases, with 10 bases spanning the gap. The CDR3 here is CASSLNMEHYGYTF. For the CDR3, the DNA is TGTGCCAGCAGCTTAAACATGGAGCACTATGGCTACACCTTC.

This clonotype was seen many times. The rearrangement links TRBV20-1 to TRBJ2-1; TRBD2 matches 15 bases. The ends lost 0 bases at V and 7 bases at J; junction bases unmatched: 7. Germline-derived CDR1 and CDR2 are DFQATT and SNEGSKA (reference sequence). This CDR3 region has 17 residues. The CDR3 sequence is CSARDWTSGRAGNEQFF. The CDR3 nucleotides read TGCAGTGCTAGAGATTGGACTAGCGGGAGGGCCGGTAATGAGCAGTTCTTC.

In its sample, this clonotype was seen many times. The chain links TRBV5-1 to TRBJ2-5, with 12 bases aligning to TRBD2. The germline CDR1 and CDR2 sequences are SGHRS and YFSETQ. V shed 1 base, J shed 1 base, and the junction held 5 bases outside the gene matches. The CDR3 covers 17 residues. The CDR3 reads CASSLWLAGGPQETQYF. CDR3 DNA: TGCGCCAGCAGCTTGTGGCTAGCGGGGGGGCCCCAAGAGACCCAGTACTTC.

A word on this clonotype: Relative to the germline gene, one junction end is altered; a read error may explain this. The chain joins TRBV20-1 to TRBJ2-7; possibly TRBD1 for D (6 bases). The CDR3 runs 15 residues. Looked up from germline, CDR1 is DFQATT and CDR2 is SNEGSKA (reference sequence). The CDR3 loop is CSASRSTGPLYELYF. CDR3 nucleotides: TGCAGTGCTTCTCGATCGACAGGACCGCTCTACGAGCTGTACTTC.

This clonotype was seen at least ten times. The chain links TRBV7-2 to TRBJ2-3; 7 positions match TRBD1. The trim removed 2 bases at V and 4 bases at J, leaving 6 bases unmatched. Germline values: CDR1 SGHTA, CDR2 FQGNSA. The CDR3 runs to 15 residues. CDR3 in amino acids: CASSLRGGQADTQYF. The DNA for the CDR3 is TGTGCCAGCAGCTTACGAGGGGGCCAGGCAGATACGCAGTATTTT.

Ten or more counts support this clonotype. The chain joins TRBV28 to TRBJ2-1, with TRBD1 identical over 7 bases. From germline, CDR1 is MDHEN and CDR2 SYDVKM. V lost 2 bases to trimming and J lost 8 bases; unmatched junction nucleotides: 6. The CDR3 runs to 14 residues. DNA of the CDR3: TGTGCCAGCAGTTTACTGACAGGGCTCGATGAGCAGTTCTTC. Translated, it gives CASSLLTGLDEQFF.

At least ten counts were recorded for this clonotype. The chain has TRBV3-1 and TRBJ2-7; D gene unclear. Per germline, CDR1 LGHDT and CDR2 YNNKEL (reference sequence). The CDR3 sequence is 12 residues long. Trimming took off 1 base at V and 3 bases at J, with 4 bases between the two ends. CDR3: CASSQVFYEQYF. CDR3 sequence (DNA): TGTGCCAGCAGCCAAGTGTTCTACGAGCAGTACTTC.

This clonotype appeared many times. This rearrangement joins TRBV6-5 to TRBJ2-1, with 8 bases that match TRBD2. Trimming took 0 bases from V and 8 from J; bases not matched to a gene: 9. The CDR3 has 16 residues. Germline loops: CDR1 MNHEY, CDR2 SVGAGI. This CDR3 reads CASSYSTSGSPYEQFF. Here the CDR3 DNA reads TGTGCCAGCAGTTACTCGACCAGCGGGAGTCCATATGAGCAGTTCTTC.

This clonotype was detected many times. The chain is built from TRBV24-1 and TRBJ2-1; TRBD1 might be the D (6 bases). CDR3 size: 16 residues. The V and J ends lost 3 bases and 1 base respectively, with 12 bases between them. The germline V gene encodes CDR1 KGHDR and CDR2 SFDVKD. The CDR3 coding sequence is TGTGCCACCAGTGATGGGGGCGTGAGGTCCTACAATGAGCAGTTCTTC. It translates to CATSDGGVRSYNEQFF.

Many counts were recorded for this clonotype. V usage is TRBV29-1 and J usage is TRBJ1-2; D unclear. Trimming shortened V by 0 bases and J by 12 bases, and 11 bases separated the two germline ends. CDR1 and CDR2 (germline): SQVTM, ANQGSEA. This CDR3 contains 11 residues. The CDR3 nucleotides read TGCAGCGTTGAAGATTTAGGGAGAAACACCTTC. Translating it yields CSVEDLGRNTF.